The 26 T cell receptor beta chains below come from one sample, sequenced in a study of blood T cell repertoires in COVID-19. Data came from immunoSEQ multiplex PCR; TCRdb stores just in-frame clones and leaves some out. The sample yields tens of thousands of clones, 60% to 80% seen once. The specimen was peripheral blood. The source is a man in his sixties or seventies with active or convalescent COVID-19.

J is TRBJ1-5 and V is TRBV7-9; 7 nucleotides line up with TRBD1. The CDR3 sequence is 14 residues long. J gave up 6 bases and V 1 base, and 3 bases lay outside the gene matches. The germline gives CDR1 SEHNR, CDR2 FQNEAQ (reference sequence). The CDR3 loop reads CASSLETGTQPQHF. The CDR3 DNA sequence: TGTGCCAGCAGCTTAGAGACAGGGACTCAGCCCCAGCATTTT.

The chain is built from TRBV6-1 and TRBJ1-5; D call uncertain. V was pared by 0 bases and J by 7 bases, with 10 bases between. Looked up from germline, CDR1 is MNHNS and CDR2 is SASEGT. This CDR3 is 14 amino acids long. The CDR3 spells CASSEAARGQPQHF. DNA for the CDR3: TGTGCCAGCAGTGAAGCGGCCCGGGGACAGCCCCAGCATTTT.

V and J are TRBV19 and TRBJ1-5, with D hard to call. V lost 3 bases to trimming and J lost 6 bases, with 21 bases between them. Germline assignment: CDR1 LNHDA and CDR2 SQIVND (reference sequence). The CDR3 totals 17 residues. The CDR3 here is CASSIFFGGQVGQPQHF. In DNA, the CDR3 is TGTGCCAGTAGTATCTTTTTTGGCGGGCAGGTTGGTCAGCCCCAGCATTTT.

Details on this clone: The same CDR3 can be traced to other DNA sequences in this sample. The chain has TRBV5-1 and TRBJ2-5; D remains unclear. The CDR3 contains 13 residues. Germline lookup yields CDR1 SGHRS and CDR2 YFSETQ. Trimming shortened V by 0 bases and J by 5 bases, and 8 bases separated the two germline ends. The CDR3 coding sequence is TGCGCCAGCAGCTTGGTTTTGGAGGAGACCCAGTACTTC. The encoded protein is CASSLVLEETQYF.

The chain carries TRBV28 and TRBJ2-4; 7 bases fit TRBD1. V lost 4 bases, J lost 2 bases, and 5 bases stayed unmatched. Germline V lookup: CDR1 MDHEN, CDR2 SYDVKM. The CDR3 runs to 15 residues. The CDR3: CASSYQGQTKNIQYF. In DNA form, the CDR3 reads TGTGCCAGCAGTTATCAGGGACAGACCAAAAACATTCAGTACTTC.

The gene calls are TRBV28 and TRBJ1-1, with a weak D call TRBD1 (6 bases). The germline CDR1 and CDR2 sequences are MDHEN and SYDVKM. This CDR3 is built from 14 residues. The V and J ends lost 8 bases and 3 bases respectively, with 16 bases between them. The DNA of the CDR3 is TGTGCCAGCCTACACTCCACAGGGCACACTGAAGCTTTCTTT. Encoded protein: CASLHSTGHTEAFF.

V is TRBV28 and J is TRBJ2-7, with a tentative D call TRBD1 (6 bases). Germline V gene sequence: CDR1 MDHEN, CDR2 SYDVKM. CDR3 length: 13 residues. The ends were cut back, 7 bases at V and 0 bases at J, with 10 bases in the middle. CDR3 residues: CASTGESSYEQYF. In DNA, the CDR3 is TGTGCCAGCACAGGGGAGTCCTCCTACGAGCAGTACTTC.

V and J are TRBV24-1 and TRBJ2-2, with TRBD1 matching 7 bases. The CDR3 runs to 16 residues. Germline CDR1 is KGHDR and CDR2 is SFDVKD. V dropped 3 bases and J dropped 0; count of bases not matched to a gene: 3. The CDR3 nucleotides are TGTGCCACCAGTGATCTGACAGGGACGAACACCGGGGAGCTGTTTTTT. This encodes CATSDLTGTNTGELFF.

The CDR3 loop is CASSFLTGSYEQYF. For the CDR3, the DNA is TGTGCCAGCAGTTTCCTCACAGGCTCCTACGAGCAGTACTTC. The V and J genes are TRBV28 and TRBJ2-7, with D perhaps matching TRBD1 (5 bases). Germline CDR1 reads MDHEN; CDR2 reads SYDVKM. This CDR3 spans 14 amino acids. Trimming cost V 3 bases and J 0 bases, with 9 bases left between them.

The chain links TRBV14 to TRBJ1-1; D remains unclear. The CDR3 extends over 12 amino acids. The germline V and J ends were trimmed by 3 bases and 3 bases, with 5 bases remaining between them. Germline CDR1 SGHDN, CDR2 FVKESK. The CDR3 loop reads CASSHQYTEAFF. For the CDR3, the DNA is TGTGCCAGCAGCCACCAGTACACTGAAGCTTTCTTT.

The J gene is TRBJ1-4, the V gene TRBV2; 8 nucleotides line up with TRBD1. Losses at the gene ends were 4 bases for V and 7 bases for J; bases not matched to a gene: 8. This CDR3 comprises 15 residues. Germline assignment: CDR1 SNHLY and CDR2 FYNNEI. This CDR3 is CASSVGQGGIEKLFF. The CDR3 nucleotides read TGTGCCAGCAGTGTAGGACAGGGTGGAATTGAAAAACTGTTTTTT.

This clone was seen more than once but under ten times. The chain is built from TRBV19 and TRBJ1-6, with a tentative D call TRBD1 (5 bases). Trimming shortened V by 5 bases and J by 4 bases, and 9 bases separated the two germline ends. The length of the CDR3 is 14 residues. The germline V gene has CDR1 LNHDA and CDR2 SQIVND (reference sequence). The CDR3 region is CASSDSPYNSPLHF. CDR3 DNA sequence: TGTGCCAGTAGTGACAGCCCGTATAATTCACCCCTCCACTTT.

This chain connects TRBV27 to TRBJ1-6; a possible D gene is TRBD1 (6 bases). Germline V lookup: CDR1 MNHEY, CDR2 SMNVEV (reference sequence). This CDR3 is built from 15 residues. Between the trimmed V and J ends, which lost 1 base and 4 bases, there was a span of 8 bases. CDR3 nucleotide sequence: TGTGCCAGCAGTTTATACAGGGATTATAATTCACCCCTCCACTTT. Its translation is CASSLYRDYNSPLHF.

V gene TRBV2 combines with J gene TRBJ1-1, with a weak D call TRBD1 (5 bases). This CDR3 region has 14 residues. Germline lookup yields CDR1 SNHLY and CDR2 FYNNEI. Trimming stripped 6 bases from V and 2 bases from J, with 13 bases between. The CDR3 loop is CASRDGGGNTEAFF. The CDR3 DNA reads as TGTGCCAGCAGGGACGGCGGGGGTAACACTGAAGCTTTCTTT.

The chain carries TRBV27 and TRBJ2-7; TRBD2 is a possible D gene (6 bases). Trimming shortened V by 2 bases and J by 0 bases, and 8 bases separated the two germline ends. CDR3 length: 14 residues. The V gene's germline CDR1 is MNHEY and CDR2 SMNVEV (reference sequence). As DNA, the CDR3 is TGTGCCAGCAGTTTACGGGACTTCTCCTACGAGCAGTACTTC. Encoded protein: CASSLRDFSYEQYF.

This clone was recorded a few times. V is TRBV18 and J is TRBJ1-5, with D possibly matching TRBD1 (6 bases). The CDR3 loop spans 12 amino acids. Between the trimmed V and J ends, which lost 6 bases and 7 bases, there was a span of 10 bases. CDR1 and CDR2 from the germline V gene are KGHSH and LQKENI. Here the CDR3 reads CASSQGSQPQHF. In DNA form, the CDR3 reads TGTGCCAGCTCGCAGGGGAGCCAGCCCCAGCATTTT.

The rearrangement uses TRBV29-1 and TRBJ1-3, with D perhaps TRBD1 (5 bases). The CDR3 is 13 amino acids. The germline V and J ends were trimmed by 4 bases and 8 bases, with 15 bases remaining between them. Germline V gene data show CDR1 as SQVTM and CDR2 as ANQGSEA. The CDR3: CSVGGIDSYTIYF. As DNA, the CDR3 is TGCAGCGTTGGGGGCATAGATAGCTACACCATATATTTT.

The V gene is TRBV6-1, the J gene TRBJ1-5, with D possibly TRBD1 on 6 matching bases. Trimming pared 2 bases from V and 6 bases from J, leaving 14 bases between. CDR3 length equals 15 residues. CDR1 and CDR2 (germline): MNHNS, SASEGT. The CDR3 is CASSEIAGVGQPQHF. Here the CDR3 DNA reads TGTGCCAGCAGTGAAATCGCAGGGGTTGGTCAGCCCCAGCATTTT.

The chain recombines TRBV9 with TRBJ2-1; 10 nucleotides match TRBD2. The CDR3 consists of 17 residues. V was pared by 0 bases and J by 9 bases, with 12 bases of the junction left unmatched. CDR1 is SGDLS, CDR2 YYNGEE, per germline. CDR3 bases: TGTGCCAGCAGCGTAGCTATTCGGAGCGGGGGGGCTGTTGAGCAGTTCTTC. This codes for CASSVAIRSGGAVEQFF. The full variable domain, its missing parts supplied by reference TRBV9 and TRBJ2-1, is DSGVTQTPKHLITATGQRVTLRCSPRSGDLSVYWYQQSLDQGLQFLIQYYNGEERAKGNILERFSAQQFPDLHSELNLSSLELGDSALYFCASSVAIRSGGAVEQFFGPGTRLTVL.

This clone was picked up a small number of times. This chain joins TRBV7-2 and TRBJ2-3; TRBD2 is a possible D gene (5 bases). Deletions cut 6 bases from V and 1 base from J, with 8 bases between. The CDR3 is 13 residues long. Per germline, CDR1 SGHTA and CDR2 FQGNSA. CDR3 coding DNA: TGTGCCAGCAGGGGAGTCCGCACAGATACGCAGTATTTT. It codes for CASRGVRTDTQYF.

The chain uses TRBV7-8 and TRBJ1-1; the match to TRBD1 covers 7 bases. Germline-derived CDR1 and CDR2 are SGHVS and FQNEAQ. V lost 5 bases and J lost 4; bases outside the gene matches: 7. This CDR3 has 14 residues. CDR3 sequence (DNA): TGTGCCAGCAGCCCCTGGACAGGTCGCACTGAAGCTTTCTTT. The encoded protein is CASSPWTGRTEAFF.

This clone was detected many times. The chain couples TRBV18 to TRBJ2-1; D remains ambiguous. Germline V gives CDR1 KGHSH, CDR2 LQKENI. V dropped 0 bases and J dropped 8 bases, with 14 bases sitting between them. The CDR3 length is 15 residues. In DNA, the CDR3 is TGTGCCAGCTCACCACCGAACTCGTTATCGGATGAGCAGTTCTTC. This gives the protein CASSPPNSLSDEQFF.

The V gene is TRBV3-1 (or the pseudogene TRBV3-2), the J gene TRBJ2-3; the match to TRBD2 covers 7 bases. V shed 4 bases, J shed 1 base, and the junction held 2 bases outside the gene matches. Germline CDR1 LGHDT, CDR2 YNNKEL (reference sequence). CDR3 length: 14 residues. DNA of the CDR3: TGTGCCAGCAGCCGGGCGGGGGGCACAGATACGCAGTATTTT. It encodes CASSRAGGTDTQYF.

The genes are TRBV6-1 and TRBJ2-3; TRBD1 might be the D (5 bases). The CDR3 runs 13 residues. V was pared by 3 bases and J by 6 bases, with 10 bases between. CDR1 MNHNS and CDR2 SASEGT come from the germline V gene. The CDR3 is CASSDRAGDTQYF. The DNA of the CDR3 is TGTGCCAGCAGTGACAGGGCTGGGGATACGCAGTATTTT.

This chain connects TRBV7-2 to TRBJ2-7, with D possibly TRBD2 on 6 matching bases. Germline values: CDR1 SGHTA, CDR2 FQGNSA. V lost 2 bases and J 6 bases, leaving 11 bases between the germline ends. This CDR3 spans 13 amino acids. CDR3 in DNA: TGTGCCAGCAGCTTACACCGGGACTCCGAGCAGTACTTC. It is translated as CASSLHRDSEQYF.

V usage is TRBV3-1 (or the pseudogene TRBV3-2) and J usage is TRBJ1-3; D is unclear. V was trimmed by 4 bases and J by 4 bases, leaving 14 bases between them. The length of the CDR3 is 15 residues. Germline V lookup: CDR1 LGHDT, CDR2 YNNKEL (reference sequence). This CDR3 is CASSPSEIQGNTIYF. The CDR3 DNA is TGTGCCAGCAGCCCTAGTGAGATCCAGGGAAACACCATATATTTT.